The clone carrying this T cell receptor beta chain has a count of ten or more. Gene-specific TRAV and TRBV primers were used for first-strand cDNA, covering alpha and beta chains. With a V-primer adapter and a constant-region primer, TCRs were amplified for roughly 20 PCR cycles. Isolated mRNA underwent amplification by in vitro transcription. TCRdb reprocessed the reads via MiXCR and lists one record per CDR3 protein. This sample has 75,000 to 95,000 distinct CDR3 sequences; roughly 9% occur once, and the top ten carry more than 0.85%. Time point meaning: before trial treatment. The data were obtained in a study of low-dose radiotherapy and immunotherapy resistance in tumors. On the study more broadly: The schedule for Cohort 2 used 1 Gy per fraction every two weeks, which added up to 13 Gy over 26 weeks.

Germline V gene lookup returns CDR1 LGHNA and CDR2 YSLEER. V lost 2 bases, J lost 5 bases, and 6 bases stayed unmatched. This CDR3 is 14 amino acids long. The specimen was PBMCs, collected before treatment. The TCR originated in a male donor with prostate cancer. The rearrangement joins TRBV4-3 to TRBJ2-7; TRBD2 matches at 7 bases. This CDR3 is CASSQLGRSDEQYF. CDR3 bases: TGCGCCAGCAGCCAACTCGGGAGGTCCGACGAGCAGTACTTC.